This entry describes one TCR beta chain. This specimen comes from a study of T cell changes during pregnancy in multiple sclerosis. This CDR3 comprises 17 residues. Germline V CDR1 and CDR2: SGHTA, FQGNSA. Germline trimming cut 0 bases from V and 3 bases from J; bases unmatched to any gene: 6. The assay was immunoSEQ multiplex PCR, and TCRdb's table has in-frame clones only and misses some. The repertoire holds 30,000 or so clones, with about nine tenths as singletons. The chain carries TRBV7-2 and TRBJ2-5, with 11 bases that match TRBD2. This specimen was CD8+ T cells from peripheral blood mononuclear cells, taken in the second trimester of pregnancy. The receptor comes from a female donor in good health, enrolled as a control in a pregnancy study. CDR3 sequence reads: CASSLARLAGKKETQYF. In DNA form, the CDR3 reads TGTGCCAGCAGCTTAGCCCGACTAGCGGGGAAAAAAGAGACCCAGTACTTC.